The clone carrying this T cell receptor beta chain was seen only once. This entry is derived from a study of shared clonotypes between healthy human individuals. Background on the study: Plates per donor: three CD4 naive, three CD4 memory, two CD8 naive, one CD8 memory.

Germline lookup yields CDR1 SGHDT and CDR2 YYEEEE. Trimming shortened V by 1 base and J by 5 bases, and 4 bases separated the two germline ends. The CDR3 has 12 residues. The authors split each subset's genomic DNA evenly across several immunoSEQ plates. Sequencing used immunoSEQ multiplex PCR; TCRdb keeps in-frame clones, though not all of them. Of fewer than 1.6 million clones listed, approximately 98.5% are singletons. Subsets obtained from CD4+ cells comprised CD45RA+ naive and CD45RA-negative memory cells. The TCR comes from a man aged 30 to 45 in good health. This rearrangement joins TRBV5-6 to TRBJ1-5; D ambiguous. The sequenced sample consisted of naive CD4+ T cells sorted from blood. Specified subset: CD45RA+ positively selected. CDR3 amino acids: CASSLRYQPQHF. The CDR3 DNA follows: TGTGCCAGCAGCTTGAGGTATCAGCCCCAGCATTTT.